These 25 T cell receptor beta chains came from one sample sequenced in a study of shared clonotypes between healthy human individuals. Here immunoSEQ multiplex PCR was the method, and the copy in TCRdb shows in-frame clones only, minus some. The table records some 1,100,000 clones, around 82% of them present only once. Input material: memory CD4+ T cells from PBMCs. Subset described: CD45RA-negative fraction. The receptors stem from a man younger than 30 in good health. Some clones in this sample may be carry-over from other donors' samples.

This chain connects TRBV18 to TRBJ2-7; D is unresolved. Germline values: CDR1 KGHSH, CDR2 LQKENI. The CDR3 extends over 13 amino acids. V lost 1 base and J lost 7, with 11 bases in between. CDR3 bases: TGTGCCAGCTCACCACTGCGGCTGGCGGAGCAGTACTTC. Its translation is CASSPLRLAEQYF.

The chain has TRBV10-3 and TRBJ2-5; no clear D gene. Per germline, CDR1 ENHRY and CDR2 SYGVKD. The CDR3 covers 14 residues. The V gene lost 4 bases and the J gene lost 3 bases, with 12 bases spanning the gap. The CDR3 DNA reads TGTGCCATCAGTGCTCAAATAAGTAAAGAGACCCAGTACTTC. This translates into CAISAQISKETQYF.

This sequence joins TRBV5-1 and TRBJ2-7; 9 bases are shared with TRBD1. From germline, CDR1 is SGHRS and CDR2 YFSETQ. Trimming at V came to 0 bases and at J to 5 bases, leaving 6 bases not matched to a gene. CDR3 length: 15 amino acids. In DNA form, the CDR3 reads TGCGCCAGCAGCTTGGAGGGGACAGGGAAGGACGAGCAGTACTTC. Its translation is CASSLEGTGKDEQYF.

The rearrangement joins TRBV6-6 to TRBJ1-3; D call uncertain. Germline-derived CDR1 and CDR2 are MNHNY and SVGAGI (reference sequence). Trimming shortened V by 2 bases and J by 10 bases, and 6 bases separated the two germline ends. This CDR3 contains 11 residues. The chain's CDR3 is CASSYPPTIYF. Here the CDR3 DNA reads TGTGCCAGCAGTTACCCCCCGACCATATATTTT.

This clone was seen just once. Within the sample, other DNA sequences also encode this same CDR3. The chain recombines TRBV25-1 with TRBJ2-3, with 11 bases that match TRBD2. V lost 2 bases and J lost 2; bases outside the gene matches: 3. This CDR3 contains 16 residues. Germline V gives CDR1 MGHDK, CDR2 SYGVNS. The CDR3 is CASSEGTSGYTDTQYF. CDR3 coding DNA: TGTGCCAGCAGTGAAGGGACTAGCGGATACACAGATACGCAGTATTTT.

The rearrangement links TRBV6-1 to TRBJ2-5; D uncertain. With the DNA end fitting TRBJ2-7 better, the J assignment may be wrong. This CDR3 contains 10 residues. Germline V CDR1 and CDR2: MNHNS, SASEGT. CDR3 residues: CASGTYEQYF. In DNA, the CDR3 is TGTGCCAGCGGGACCTACGAGCAGTACTTC.

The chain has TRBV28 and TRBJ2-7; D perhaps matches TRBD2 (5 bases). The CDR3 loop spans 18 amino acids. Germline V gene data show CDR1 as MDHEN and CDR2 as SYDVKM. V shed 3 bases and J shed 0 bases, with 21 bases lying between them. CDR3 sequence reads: CASSLRAYPVRSSYEQYF. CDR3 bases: TGTGCCAGCAGTTTGCGGGCCTATCCGGTTAGGAGCTCCTACGAGCAGTACTTC.

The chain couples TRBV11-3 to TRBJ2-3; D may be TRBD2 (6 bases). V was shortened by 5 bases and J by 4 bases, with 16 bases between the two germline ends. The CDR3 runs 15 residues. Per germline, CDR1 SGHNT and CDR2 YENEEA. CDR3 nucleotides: TGTGCCAGCAGCCCCCGGGGCAGCGGGCCAGATACGCAGTATTTT. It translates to CASSPRGSGPDTQYF. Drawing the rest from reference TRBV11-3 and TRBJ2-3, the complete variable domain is EAGVVQSPRYKIIEKKQPVAFWCNPISGHNTLYWYLQNLGQGPELLIRYENEEAVDDSQLPKDRFSAERLKGVDSTLKIQPAELGDSAVYLCASSPRGSGPDTQYFGPGTRLTVL.

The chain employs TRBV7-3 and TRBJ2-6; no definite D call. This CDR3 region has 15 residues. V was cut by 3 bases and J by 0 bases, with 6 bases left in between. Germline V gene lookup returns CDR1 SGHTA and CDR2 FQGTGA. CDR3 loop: CASSFASSGANVLTF. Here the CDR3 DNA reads TGTGCCAGCAGCTTCGCAAGCTCTGGGGCCAACGTCCTGACTTTC.

CDR3 residues: CASSLWGSGANVLTF. DNA for the CDR3: TGTGCCAGCAGCTTGTGGGGTTCTGGGGCCAACGTCCTGACTTTC. This chain connects TRBV5-5 to TRBJ2-6; D uncertain. The CDR3 length is 15 residues. Trimming shortened V by 1 base and J by 1 base, and 6 bases separated the two germline ends. Per the germline V gene, CDR1 is SGHKS and CDR2 is YYEKEE (reference sequence). The full variable domain, its missing parts supplied by reference TRBV5-5 and TRBJ2-6, is DAGVTQSPTHLIKTRGQQVTLRCSPISGHKSVSWYQQVLGQGPQFIFQYYEKEERGRGNFPDRFSARQFPNYSSELNVNALLLGDSALYLCASSLWGSGANVLTFGAGSRLTVL.

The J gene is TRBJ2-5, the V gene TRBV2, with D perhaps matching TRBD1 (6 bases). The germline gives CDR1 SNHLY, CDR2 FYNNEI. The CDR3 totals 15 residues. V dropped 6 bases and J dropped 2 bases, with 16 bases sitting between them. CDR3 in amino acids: CASRTRTEGQETQYF. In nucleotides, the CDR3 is TGTGCCAGCAGGACCCGGACAGAGGGACAAGAGACCCAGTACTTC.

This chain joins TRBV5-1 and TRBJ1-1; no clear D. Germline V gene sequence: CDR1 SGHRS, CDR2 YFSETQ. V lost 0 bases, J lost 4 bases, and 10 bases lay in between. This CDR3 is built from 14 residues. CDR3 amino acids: CASSLETEPTEAFF. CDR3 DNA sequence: TGCGCCAGCAGCTTGGAGACCGAACCCACTGAAGCTTTCTTT.

The CDR3 region is CASRPGQGDTGELFF. CDR3 sequence (DNA): TGTGCCAGCAGGCCGGGACAGGGGGACACCGGGGAGCTGTTTTTT. The chain combines TRBV6-1 with TRBJ2-2, with 11 bases matching TRBD1. Germline V CDR1 and CDR2: MNHNS, SASEGT. The CDR3 is 15 residues long. Losses at the gene ends were 6 bases for V and 3 bases for J; bases not matched to a gene: 3.

CDR3 residues: CASSIMSDSPLHF. The CDR3 coding sequence is TGCGCCAGCAGCATAATGTCGGATTCACCCCTCCACTTT. V is TRBV5-1 and J is TRBJ1-6, with no clear D. This CDR3 comprises 13 residues. Germline V CDR1 and CDR2: SGHRS, YFSETQ. V was clipped by 4 bases and J by 8 bases, with 10 bases between them. The full variable domain, rest sourced from reference TRBV5-1 and TRBJ1-6, is KAGVTQTPRYLIKTRGQQVTLSCSPISGHRSVSWYQQTPGQGLQFLFEYFSETQRNKGNFPGRFSGRQFSNSRSEMNVSTLELGDSALYLCASSIMSDSPLHFGNGTRLTVT.

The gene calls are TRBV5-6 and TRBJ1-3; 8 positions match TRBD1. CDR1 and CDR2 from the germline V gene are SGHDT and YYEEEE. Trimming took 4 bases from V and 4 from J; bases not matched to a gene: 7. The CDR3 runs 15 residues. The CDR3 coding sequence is TGTGCCAGCAGCCCTGGGACAGGCCGAGGAAACACCATATATTTT. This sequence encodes CASSPGTGRGNTIYF.

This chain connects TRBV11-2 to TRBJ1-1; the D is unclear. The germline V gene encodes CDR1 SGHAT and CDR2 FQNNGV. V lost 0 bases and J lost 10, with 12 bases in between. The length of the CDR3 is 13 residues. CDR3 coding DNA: TGTGCCAGCAGCTTAGAGGAAGGGCTGTCAGCTTTCTTT. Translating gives CASSLEEGLSAFF. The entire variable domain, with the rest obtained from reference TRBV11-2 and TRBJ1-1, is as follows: EAGVAQSPRYKIIEKRQSVAFWCNPISGHATLYWYQQILGQGPKLLIQFQNNGVVDDSQLPKDRFSAERLKGVDSTLKIQPAKLEDSAVYLCASSLEEGLSAFFGQGTRLTVV.

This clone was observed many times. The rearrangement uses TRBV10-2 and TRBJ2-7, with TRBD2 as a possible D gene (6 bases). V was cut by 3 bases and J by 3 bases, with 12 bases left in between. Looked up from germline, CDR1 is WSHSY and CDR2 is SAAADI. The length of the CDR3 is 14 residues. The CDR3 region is CASSELGRDYEQYF. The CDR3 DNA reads TGCGCCAGCAGTGAATTAGGGCGGGACTACGAGCAGTACTTC.

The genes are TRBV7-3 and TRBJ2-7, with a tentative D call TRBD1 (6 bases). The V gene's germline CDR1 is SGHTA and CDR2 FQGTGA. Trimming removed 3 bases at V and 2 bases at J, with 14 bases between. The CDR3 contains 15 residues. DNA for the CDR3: TGTGCCAGCAGCTTGGGGGCCCTCGGGACCTACGAGCAGTACTTC. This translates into CASSLGALGTYEQYF.

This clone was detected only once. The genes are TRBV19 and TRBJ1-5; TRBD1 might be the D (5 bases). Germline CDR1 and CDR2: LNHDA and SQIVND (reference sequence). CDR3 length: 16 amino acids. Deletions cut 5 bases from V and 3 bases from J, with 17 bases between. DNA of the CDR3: TGTGCCAGTAGTCGAGAGGGGCGATCGAACAATCAGCCCCAGCATTTT. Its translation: CASSREGRSNNQPQHF.

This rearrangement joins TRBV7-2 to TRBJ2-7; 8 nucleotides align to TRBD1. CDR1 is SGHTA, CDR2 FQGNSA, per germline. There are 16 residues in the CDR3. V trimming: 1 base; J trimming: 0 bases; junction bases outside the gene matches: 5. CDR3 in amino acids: CASSLGSGQVSYEQYF. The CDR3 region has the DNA TGTGCCAGCAGCTTAGGGTCGGGACAGGTCTCCTACGAGCAGTACTTC. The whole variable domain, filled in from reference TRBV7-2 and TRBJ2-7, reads GAGVSQSPSNKVTEKGKDVELRCDPISGHTALYWYRQSLGQGLEFLIYFQGNSAPDKSGLPSDRFSAERTGGSVSTLTIQRTQQEDSAVYLCASSLGSGQVSYEQYFGPGTRLTVT.

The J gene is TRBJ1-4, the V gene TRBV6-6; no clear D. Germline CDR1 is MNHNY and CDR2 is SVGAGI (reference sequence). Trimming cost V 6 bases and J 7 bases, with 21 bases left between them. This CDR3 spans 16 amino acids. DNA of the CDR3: TGTGCCAGCAGAAGCTCCTCCCTCACGACCGGTGAAAAACTGTTTTTT. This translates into CASRSSSLTTGEKLFF.

The CDR3 reads CASSPGQGAYEQYF. In nucleotides, the CDR3 is TGTGCCAGCAGTCCGGGACAGGGAGCCTACGAGCAGTACTTC. This chain connects TRBV28 to TRBJ2-7; the match to TRBD1 covers 9 bases. The CDR3 contains 14 residues. Germline-derived CDR1 and CDR2 are MDHEN and SYDVKM. J gave up 2 bases and V 5 bases, and 4 bases lay outside the gene matches.

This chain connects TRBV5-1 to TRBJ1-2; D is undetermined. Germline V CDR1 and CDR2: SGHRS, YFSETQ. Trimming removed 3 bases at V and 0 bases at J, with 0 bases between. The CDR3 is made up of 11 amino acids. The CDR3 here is CASSSNYGYTF. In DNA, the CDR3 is TGCGCCAGCAGCTCTAACTATGGCTACACCTTC.

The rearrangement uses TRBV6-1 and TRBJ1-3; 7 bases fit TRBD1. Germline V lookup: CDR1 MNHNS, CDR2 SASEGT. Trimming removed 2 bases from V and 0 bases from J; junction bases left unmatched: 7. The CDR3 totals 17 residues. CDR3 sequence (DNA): TGTGCCAGCAGTGAAAAGGGGGCGACAGTCTCTGGAAACACCATATATTTT. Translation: CASSEKGATVSGNTIYF.

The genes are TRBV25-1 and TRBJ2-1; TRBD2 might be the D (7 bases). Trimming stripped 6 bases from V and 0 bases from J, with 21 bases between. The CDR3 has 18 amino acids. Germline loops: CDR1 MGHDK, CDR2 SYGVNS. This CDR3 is CASSQLGQSGASYNEQFF. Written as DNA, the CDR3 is TGTGCCAGCAGCCAACTAGGACAGAGCGGGGCCTCCTACAATGAGCAGTTCTTC.